A single sample gave rise to the 23 T cell receptor beta chains below, sequenced in a study of T cells in Graves' hyperthyroidism and ophthalmopathy. The CDR3 regions of TCR beta were amplified from RNA transcripts. In the first-round RT-PCR of the TCR CDR3, the HTBI primer set was used. TCRdb re-called the multiplex PCR reads with MiXCR, one entry per CDR3 protein. The data contain about 500,000 distinct CDR3 sequences, more than 15% of them singletons. Sequences were obtained from blood. The receptor set was obtained from a woman aged 25-40 years with Graves' ophthalmopathy.

This clonotype was observed a few times. The gene calls are TRBV10-1 and TRBJ1-1; the D is unclear. This CDR3 comprises 13 residues. The V end lost 0 bases, the J end lost 3 bases, and 5 bases lay between the germline ends. In germline, CDR1 is WNHNN, CDR2 SYGVQD (reference sequence). CDR3 sequence (DNA): TGCGCCAGCAGTGAGTCCGGGGACACTGAAGCTTTCTTT. Amino acids: CASSESGDTEAFF.

The CDR3 sequence: CSGLENTGELFF. As DNA, the CDR3 is TGCAGCGGCCTCGAGAACACCGGGGAGCTGTTTTTT. The chain recombines TRBV29-1 with TRBJ2-2; D is ambiguous. This CDR3 has 12 residues. CDR1 is SQVTM and CDR2 is ANQGSEA in the germline V gene. Deletions cut 7 bases from V and 1 base from J, with 7 bases between.

The V and J genes are TRBV9 and TRBJ2-7; maybe TRBD2 (7 bases). V lost 2 bases to trimming and J lost 3 bases, with 15 bases between them. This CDR3 comprises 15 residues. Germline CDR1 SGDLS, CDR2 YYNGEE. For the CDR3, the DNA is TGTGCCAGCAGCGTGGGGGGGCTCAAGAGCTACGAGCAGTACTTC. This sequence encodes CASSVGGLKSYEQYF.

The chain is built from TRBV27 and TRBJ2-7; weak D call: TRBD1 (5 bases). This CDR3 contains 14 residues. V was cut by 6 bases and J by 1 base, with 13 bases left in between. Per germline, CDR1 MNHEY and CDR2 SMNVEV (reference sequence). CDR3 in amino acids: CASSPERGSYEQYF. The DNA for the CDR3 is TGTGCCAGCAGCCCCGAAAGGGGTTCCTACGAGCAGTACTTC.

The table lists this clonotype with many counts. The genes are TRBV6-1 and TRBJ2-5, with 10 bases aligning to TRBD2. J lost 2 bases, V lost 6 bases, and 6 bases had no gene match. Germline loops: CDR1 MNHNS, CDR2 SASEGT. This CDR3 is 15 amino acids long. The CDR3 DNA reads as TGTGCCAGCAGAAACAGGACTAGCGGACAAGAGACCCAGTACTTC. It is translated as CASRNRTSGQETQYF.

This chain connects TRBV20-1 to TRBJ2-1; 9 bases align to TRBD1. Germline CDR1 and CDR2: DFQATT and SNEGSKA (reference sequence). The trim removed 5 bases at V and 7 bases at J, leaving 3 bases unmatched. The CDR3 runs to 12 residues. CDR3 in amino acids: CSAGQGLNEQFF. DNA of the CDR3: TGCAGTGCTGGACAGGGGTTAAATGAGCAGTTCTTC.

This clonotype showed up just a few times. This rearrangement joins TRBV19 to TRBJ1-1; TRBD1 agrees at 8 bases. Per the germline V gene, CDR1 is LNHDA and CDR2 is SQIVND (reference sequence). CDR3 length: 15 amino acids. The J segment lost 4 bases and the V segment lost 8 bases, leaving 12 bases of the junction unmatched. The CDR3 sequence: CASSNPRGLGTEAFF. CDR3 sequence (DNA): TGTGCCAGTTCGAACCCCAGGGGGCTAGGCACTGAAGCTTTCTTT.

This clonotype was recorded at least ten times. The V call is TRBV3-1, the J call TRBJ1-6; 7 bases align to TRBD1. The length of the CDR3 is 14 residues. The V gene end was trimmed by 6 bases and the J gene end by 10 bases; junction bases not matched to a gene: 9. Germline lookup yields CDR1 LGHDT and CDR2 YNNKEL (reference sequence). The chain's CDR3 is CASRQYRGGSPLHF. DNA for the CDR3: TGTGCCAGCAGGCAATACAGGGGTGGATCACCCCTCCACTTT.

V gene TRBV6-1 combines with J gene TRBJ1-1; no definite D call. Trimming took 10 bases from V and 1 from J, leaving 16 bases between them. Germline CDR1 MNHNS, CDR2 SASEGT. This CDR3 is built from 14 residues. CDR3 residues: CATRALTGNTEAFF. CDR3 nucleotide sequence: TGTGCCACCCGCGCCCTGACGGGGAACACTGAAGCTTTCTTT.

This clonotype has more than one count but fewer than ten. The rearrangement joins TRBV4-3 to TRBJ2-5, with D possibly TRBD1 on 5 matching bases. The germline gives CDR1 LGHNA, CDR2 YSLEER. The CDR3 is 14 residues long. The V and J ends lost 0 bases and 4 bases respectively, with 9 bases between them. The CDR3: CASSQDSQGETQYF. CDR3 DNA sequence: TGCGCCAGCAGCCAAGATTCTCAGGGAGAGACCCAGTACTTC.

This clonotype was counted ten times or more. This chain links TRBV10-3 with TRBJ1-6, with no clear D. V was trimmed by 0 bases and J by 12 bases, leaving 15 bases between them. CDR3 size: 15 residues. Germline lookup yields CDR1 ENHRY and CDR2 SYGVKD. The CDR3 here is CAISESSIVTLPLHF. Written as DNA, the CDR3 is TGTGCCATCAGTGAGTCGAGTATTGTCACCCTACCCCTCCACTTT.

The chain joins TRBV28 to TRBJ2-2, with 8 positions matching TRBD2. The CDR3 extends over 17 amino acids. Trimming cost V 3 bases and J 4 bases; bases outside gene matches: 10. Looked up from germline, CDR1 is MDHEN and CDR2 is SYDVKM. CDR3 nucleotide sequence: TGTGCCAGCAGTTTGAGGTCCGGTCTAGCGGGCACCGGGGAGCTGTTTTTT. As protein: CASSLRSGLAGTGELFF.

This clonotype was observed at least ten times. The chain carries TRBV30 and TRBJ1-1; 7 bases map to TRBD1. The CDR3 runs 12 residues. The germline V gene has CDR1 GTSNPN and CDR2 SVGIG (reference sequence). J lost 4 bases, V lost 1 base, and 0 bases had no gene match. The CDR3 DNA is TGTGCCTGGAGTGCAGGGGGCACTGAAGCTTTCTTT. Its translation: CAWSAGGTEAFF. Combining the CDR3 with reference TRBV30 and TRBJ1-1 gives the whole variable domain SQTIHQWPATLVQPVGSPLSLECTVEGTSNPNLYWYRQAAGRGLQLLFYSVGIGQISSEVPQNLSASRPQDRQFILSSKKLLLSDSGFYLCAWSAGGTEAFFGQGTRLTVV.

In this sample, this clonotype turned up many times. This rearrangement joins TRBV27 to TRBJ1-1, with 9 bases lining up with TRBD1. Germline assignment: CDR1 MNHEY and CDR2 SMNVEV (reference sequence). Trimming cost V 6 bases and J 4 bases; bases outside gene matches: 6. This CDR3 contains 14 residues. The CDR3 DNA reads as TGTGCCAGCAGATACAGGGGGCGCAGCACTGAAGCTTTCTTT. Its translation: CASRYRGRSTEAFF.

In this sample, this clonotype turned up many times. This chain links TRBV18 with TRBJ2-5, with D possibly TRBD2 on 6 matching bases. The CDR3 runs to 15 residues. Germline V CDR1 and CDR2: KGHSH, LQKENI. Trimming left V 0 bases short and J 1 base short, with 9 bases between. The CDR3 nucleotides are TGTGCCAGCTCACCACCGGGGGAGGCCCAAGAGACCCAGTACTTC. Its protein is CASSPPGEAQETQYF.

Many counts were recorded for this clonotype. The genes are TRBV10-2 and TRBJ2-5, with D uncertain. The CDR3 is 14 residues long. V was pared by 3 bases and J by 1 base, with 9 bases between. Germline V gene lookup returns CDR1 WSHSY and CDR2 SAAADI. CDR3 in DNA: TGCGCCAGCAGTGAAAGGAGCGTCCAAGAGACCCAGTACTTC. Its protein is CASSERSVQETQYF.

Ten or more counts support this clonotype. This chain uses TRBV5-1 with TRBJ2-1; 8 bases match TRBD1. Looked up from germline, CDR1 is SGHRS and CDR2 is YFSETQ. CDR3 length equals 15 residues. V was pared by 3 bases and J by 8 bases, with 10 bases of the junction left unmatched. CDR3 residues: CASSSGQGIVDEQFF. In DNA, the CDR3 is TGCGCCAGCAGCTCCGGACAGGGTATAGTAGATGAGCAGTTCTTC.

This clonotype was seen many times. The chain links TRBV5-6 to TRBJ1-1; D remains unclear. The ends were cut back, 6 bases at V and 0 bases at J, with 6 bases in the middle. There are 12 residues in the CDR3. The germline gives CDR1 SGHDT, CDR2 YYEEEE. The CDR3 region is CASNQMNTEAFF. DNA for the CDR3: TGTGCCAGCAACCAGATGAACACTGAAGCTTTCTTT.

The sample holds one count of this clonotype. Just one base apart from a much larger clone, this may be a read error. The rearrangement joins TRBV12-3 or TRBV12-4 to TRBJ2-7; D not resolved. The length of the CDR3 is 14 residues. The V and J ends lost 5 bases and 5 bases respectively, with 16 bases between them. The CDR3 reads CASSPSRSAHEQYF. The CDR3 coding sequence is TGTGCCAGCAGTCCGTCTCGATCAGCCCACGAGCAGTACTTC.

V usage is TRBV10-1 and J usage is TRBJ2-1; D remains unclear. The germline V and J ends were trimmed by 0 bases and 3 bases, with 12 bases remaining between them. The germline V gene has CDR1 WNHNN and CDR2 SYGVQD (reference sequence). The length of the CDR3 is 16 residues. DNA of the CDR3: TGCGCCAGCAGTGAGTCTACGGGTCCCCTCTACAATGAGCAGTTCTTC. Translated: CASSESTGPLYNEQFF.

This clonotype was counted many times. The V and J genes are TRBV15 and TRBJ1-1, with a weak D call TRBD1 (5 bases). The CDR3 extends over 15 amino acids. Germline lookup yields CDR1 LNHNV and CDR2 YYDKDF (reference sequence). V was shortened by 0 bases and J by 0 bases, with 8 bases between the two germline ends. For the CDR3, the DNA is TGTGCCACCAGCAGAGATCCGGACATGAACACTGAAGCTTTCTTT. As protein: CATSRDPDMNTEAFF.

This clonotype was seen a handful of times. The rearrangement uses TRBV20-1 and TRBJ2-7, with 13 bases that match TRBD2. CDR3 length: 16 residues. The V gene's germline CDR1 is DFQATT and CDR2 SNEGSKA (reference sequence). V dropped 5 bases and J dropped 7; count of bases not matched to a gene: 14. The CDR3 loop reads CSAGSQLAGGPGEQYF. Here the CDR3 DNA reads TGCAGTGCTGGCTCTCAACTAGCGGGAGGGCCTGGTGAGCAGTACTTC.

There are many counts of this clonotype. The V call is TRBV20-1, the J call TRBJ2-7, with 13 bases identical to TRBD2. V trimming: 4 bases; J trimming: 0 bases; junction bases outside the gene matches: 9. Germline V lookup: CDR1 DFQATT, CDR2 SNEGSKA (reference sequence). The CDR3 sequence is 17 residues long. CDR3 region: CSAKGLAGVPSSYEQYF. CDR3 nucleotide sequence: TGCAGTGCTAAAGGACTAGCGGGAGTCCCTAGCTCCTACGAGCAGTACTTC.